The following is a T cell receptor (beta chain) sequence with its context. This sample stems from a study of control samples from healthy donors and cancer patients. Here immunoSEQ multiplex PCR was the method, and the copy in TCRdb shows in-frame clones only, minus some. The sample consists of some 45,000 clones, around four fifths of them appearing once. CDR3 length: 12 residues. V lost 1 base, J lost 10 bases, and 12 bases lay in between. Germline assignment: CDR1 GTSNPN and CDR2 SVGIG (reference sequence). The chain recombines TRBV30 with TRBJ2-3; D might be TRBD2 (6 bases). Sequencing used blood. The TCR sequence derives from a man aged 55 to 70 in good health. CDR3 in amino acids: CAWSEKWGAQYF. CDR3 DNA: TGTGCCTGGAGTGAAAAATGGGGGGCGCAGTATTTT.